This record covers a single T cell receptor (beta chain). Its antigen is not identified. The data belong to a study of shared clonotypes between healthy human individuals. Study-wide findings and caveats: Limited genetic and exposure-history diversity came from having few donors.

Execution of the assay was at deep level. The authors ran unsorted PBMC replicate PCRs on roughly 330 ng DNA, about 30,000 T cell genomes. TCRdb's table, derived via immunoSEQ multiplex PCR, lists solely in-frame clones and lacks some. The sample lists about 500,000 clones, 70% to 80% occurring once. Sequencing was carried out using PBMCs. This clonotype was sampled from a woman aged 40 to 50 in good health. Some clones in this sample may be carry-over from other donors' samples.

The CDR3 sequence: CASGRERRETQYF. In DNA form, the CDR3 reads TGTGCCAGCGGGAGAGAGAGACGGGAGACCCAGTACTTC. This chain uses TRBV2 with TRBJ2-5, with D possibly TRBD2 on 5 matching bases. V was cut by 8 bases and J by 5 bases, with 15 bases left in between. The germline V gene encodes CDR1 SNHLY and CDR2 FYNNEI. The CDR3 is made up of 13 amino acids.